The 15 T cell receptor beta chains below were found in one sample sequenced in a study of radiation and T cells in renal cell carcinoma. Stated time point: blood 2 weeks post-SBRT. Treatment indicated: 15 Gy SBRT to primary tumor, nephrectomy 4 weeks later. Using immunoSEQ multiplex PCR, the repertoire was profiled, and TCRdb retains in-frame clones only, with some absent. Of some 120,000 clones listed, about 88% are singletons. Here the sequenced sample was blood, taken from a patient whose treatment included radiotherapy and nephrectomy. The receptors here all came from an older woman with renal cell carcinoma.

This clone was observed once. This chain links TRBV9 with TRBJ1-2; tentatively, D is TRBD1 (6 bases). This CDR3 has 18 amino acids. V was shortened by 0 bases and J by 3 bases, with 21 bases between the two germline ends. Looked up from germline, CDR1 is SGDLS and CDR2 is YYNGEE. CDR3 amino acids: CASSVDRAMIGLDYGYTF. The CDR3 nucleotides are TGTGCCAGCAGCGTAGACAGGGCAATGATAGGACTTGACTATGGCTACACCTTC.

This sequence joins TRBV12-2 and TRBJ2-1; TRBD2, the table's D call, was not compared with the DNA. TRBV12-2 is annotated as a pseudogene. CDR3 length equals 15 residues. CDR3 nucleotide sequence: TGTGCAAGTCGCTTAGGAATCGGGGGATGGAATGAGCAGTTCTTC. Its protein product is CASRLGIGGWNEQFF.

The chain has TRBV18 and TRBJ2-1; D might be TRBD1 (6 bases). Trimming stripped 5 bases from V and 4 bases from J, with 24 bases between. The CDR3 loop spans 18 amino acids. CDR1 and CDR2 from the germline V gene are KGHSH and LQKENI. CDR3 residues: CASSTTTKQGSSYNEQFF. CDR3 bases: TGTGCCAGCTCAACAACGACGAAACAGGGATCCTCGTACAATGAGCAGTTCTTC. Drawing the rest from reference TRBV18 and TRBJ2-1, the complete variable domain is NAGVMQNPRHLVRRRGQEARLRCSPMKGHSHVYWYRQLPEEGLKFMVYLQKENIIDESGMPKERFSAEFPKEGPSILRIQQVVRGDSAAYFCASSTTTKQGSSYNEQFFGPGTRLTVL.

This rearrangement joins TRBV7-3 to TRBJ2-1; possibly TRBD1 for D (6 bases). Trimming removed 2 bases from V and 4 bases from J, with 9 bases in between. In germline, CDR1 is SGHTA, CDR2 FQGTGA. The CDR3 runs to 14 residues. The CDR3, as DNA: TGTGCCAGCAGCTTAGGGGGCGGGTACAATGAGCAGTTCTTC. It translates to CASSLGGGYNEQFF. Drawing the rest from reference TRBV7-3 and TRBJ2-1, the complete variable domain is GAGVSQTPSNKVTEKGKYVELRCDPISGHTALYWYRQSLGQGPEFLIYFQGTGAADDSGLPNDRFFAVRPEGSVSTLKIQRTERGDSAVYLCASSLGGGYNEQFFGPGTRLTVL.

This clone appeared a few times. The chain joins TRBV7-9 to TRBJ2-5; 7 bases line up with TRBD1. With V trimmed by 5 bases and J by 2 bases, 8 bases remained unmatched. This CDR3 region has 15 residues. Germline assignment: CDR1 SEHNR and CDR2 FQNEAQ (reference sequence). The CDR3 bases are TGTGCCAGCAGCCTCGCCGGGACAGCGCAAGAGACCCAGTACTTC. Protein product: CASSLAGTAQETQYF.

V is TRBV30 and J is TRBJ1-5; 7 bases are a match to TRBD1. Germline trimming cut 2 bases from V and 7 bases from J; bases unmatched to any gene: 8. The CDR3 is 14 amino acids. In germline, CDR1 is GTSNPN, CDR2 SVGIG (reference sequence). This CDR3 is CAWSTNRGGQPQHF. CDR3 coding DNA: TGTGCCTGGAGTACCAACAGGGGTGGACAGCCCCAGCATTTT. Full variable domain (outside the CDR3, taken from reference TRBV30 and TRBJ1-5): SQTIHQWPATLVQPVGSPLSLECTVEGTSNPNLYWYRQAAGRGLQLLFYSVGIGQISSEVPQNLSASRPQDRQFILSSKKLLLSDSGFYLCAWSTNRGGQPQHFGDGTRLSIL.

The V gene is TRBV5-4, the J gene TRBJ2-1; 8 positions match TRBD2. CDR3 size: 15 residues. V lost 3 bases and J lost 4; bases outside the gene matches: 6. The germline gives CDR1 SGHNT, CDR2 YYREEE (reference sequence). The CDR3 coding sequence is TGTGCCAGCAGCTCCGGGACTAGTTTTTACAATGAGCAGTTCTTC. Amino acids: CASSSGTSFYNEQFF.

The table lists this clone with a count of one. V usage is TRBV19 and J usage is TRBJ1-1; no firm D call. The CDR3 sequence is 14 residues long. V was pared by 0 bases and J by 1 base, with 6 bases between. Per germline, CDR1 LNHDA and CDR2 SQIVND (reference sequence). CDR3 bases: TGTGCCAGTAGTATAGATGGACGGAACACTGAAGCTTTCTTT. The encoded protein is CASSIDGRNTEAFF.

CDR3 amino acids: CASSLKQDTEAFF. The CDR3 nucleotides are TGCGCCAGCAGCCTTAAACAAGACACTGAAGCTTTCTTT. V usage is TRBV5-1 and J usage is TRBJ1-1, with D unresolved. This CDR3 comprises 13 residues. Per the germline V gene, CDR1 is SGHRS and CDR2 is YFSETQ. Trimming pared 4 bases from V and 3 bases from J, leaving 10 bases between. Complete variable domain (other parts from reference TRBV5-1 and TRBJ1-1): KAGVTQTPRYLIKTRGQQVTLSCSPISGHRSVSWYQQTPGQGLQFLFEYFSETQRNKGNFPGRFSGRQFSNSRSEMNVSTLELGDSALYLCASSLKQDTEAFFGQGTRLTVV.

The DNA of the CDR3 is TGTGCCAGCAGTTACCTTGGACAGGGGGCTGATGGCTACACCTTC. The encoded protein is CASSYLGQGADGYTF. The gene calls are TRBV6-5 and TRBJ1-2, with 11 bases aligning to TRBD1. With V trimmed by 2 bases and J by 6 bases, 5 bases remained unmatched. Germline CDR1 MNHEY, CDR2 SVGAGI. The CDR3 loop spans 15 amino acids.

The J gene is TRBJ1-1, the V gene TRBV19; D may be TRBD1 (5 bases). The CDR3 runs 14 residues. Deletions cut 7 bases from V and 1 base from J, with 13 bases between. Per the germline V gene, CDR1 is LNHDA and CDR2 is SQIVND (reference sequence). The CDR3 loop reads CASILDGQNTEAFF. CDR3 in DNA: TGTGCCAGTATCTTGGACGGACAGAACACTGAAGCTTTCTTT.

The gene calls are TRBV6-5 and TRBJ1-5; no definite D call. The V gene's germline CDR1 is MNHEY and CDR2 SVGAGI. Trimming pared 0 bases from V and 3 bases from J, leaving 9 bases between. This CDR3 is 15 amino acids long. The CDR3: CASSYSRDTNQPQHF. The CDR3 bases are TGTGCCAGCAGTTACTCGAGAGACACCAATCAGCCCCAGCATTTT.

This sequence joins TRBV5-1 and TRBJ1-2; TRBD1 might be the D (6 bases). The CDR3 spans 14 residues. V lost 3 bases, J lost 5 bases, and 14 bases lay in between. Per germline, CDR1 SGHRS and CDR2 YFSETQ. As DNA, the CDR3 is TGCGCCAGCAGCTCCCGGGGGGCTGGGTATGGCTACACCTTC. It translates to CASSSRGAGYGYTF.

The rearrangement links TRBV7-9 to TRBJ2-5, with D perhaps TRBD1 (6 bases). CDR1 and CDR2 (germline): SEHNR, FQNEAQ (reference sequence). The CDR3 consists of 13 residues. Trimming removed 5 bases from V and 3 bases from J, with 10 bases in between. Here the CDR3 DNA reads TGTGCCAGCAGCCGCCGGACAGAAGAGACCCAGTACTTC. This gives the protein CASSRRTEETQYF.

The J gene is TRBJ1-3, the V gene TRBV19; D is unclear. The CDR3 runs to 14 residues. CDR1 is LNHDA and CDR2 is SQIVND in the germline V gene (reference sequence). V was trimmed by 5 bases and J by 0 bases, leaving 8 bases between them. The CDR3 nucleotides read TGTGCCAGTAGTCCCGGGAGCTCTGGAAACACCATATATTTT. Translating it yields CASSPGSSGNTIYF.